Following are 30 T cell receptor beta chains from one sample sequenced in a study of beta chain features in type 1 diabetes. Expressed TCRB transcripts were sequenced because the isolated RNA had all been reverse transcribed beforehand. Sequenced by immunoSEQ multiplex PCR; TCRdb stores in-frame clones only, minus some. Among around 40,000 clones listed, roughly half were seen once. The specimen was Tregs from blood. The receptors come from a woman under 30 in good health.

V usage is TRBV7-9 and J usage is TRBJ1-2; D uncertain. The CDR3 sequence is 12 residues long. V was clipped by 5 bases and J by 8 bases, with 12 bases between them. In germline, CDR1 is SEHNR, CDR2 FQNEAQ (reference sequence). The CDR3 nucleotides are TGTGCCAGCAGCCCAACCACGGTAGGCTACACCTTC. It encodes CASSPTTVGYTF.

This clone came up a few times. The rearrangement uses TRBV5-1 and TRBJ1-1; tentatively, D is TRBD1 (5 bases). Trimming took 0 bases from V and 7 from J, leaving 13 bases between them. Germline assignment: CDR1 SGHRS and CDR2 YFSETQ. CDR3 length: 14 residues. The chain's CDR3 is CASSLGQPALEAFF. The DNA for the CDR3 is TGCGCCAGCAGCTTGGGACAGCCCGCCCTTGAAGCTTTCTTT.

This chain uses TRBV13 with TRBJ2-7; 12 bases align to TRBD1. CDR1 is PRHDT and CDR2 is FYEKMQ in the germline V gene (reference sequence). V dropped 5 bases and J dropped 4; count of bases not matched to a gene: 9. The CDR3 loop spans 16 amino acids. As DNA, the CDR3 is TGTGCCAGCAGCCTCCCGGGACAGGGGGCCTCGTACGAGCAGTACTTC. As protein: CASSLPGQGASYEQYF.

This clone came up a few times. This chain links TRBV9 with TRBJ1-2, with TRBD1 matching 10 bases. Germline V gene lookup returns CDR1 SGDLS and CDR2 YYNGEE. This CDR3 has 13 residues. Trimming removed 7 bases from V and 8 bases from J; junction bases left unmatched: 8. For the CDR3, the DNA is TGTGCCAGCGGCGCCGGGACAGGGGACGGCTACACCTTC. Translation: CASGAGTGDGYTF.

J is TRBJ2-1 and V is TRBV6-1; a weak D match, TRBD2 (5 bases). The germline V gene encodes CDR1 MNHNS and CDR2 SASEGT. The CDR3 length is 13 residues. Between the trimmed V and J ends, which lost 3 bases and 9 bases, there was a span of 12 bases. CDR3 nucleotides: TGTGCCAGCAGTGACGAGGGAAGGCGTGAGCAGTTCTTC. Translation gives CASSDEGRREQFF.

The chain couples TRBV10-3 to TRBJ2-7; D is perhaps TRBD1 (6 bases). Germline CDR1 ENHRY, CDR2 SYGVKD. V lost 4 bases, J lost 0 bases, and 13 bases lay in between. The CDR3 length is 15 residues. Here the CDR3 DNA reads TGTGCCATCAGTGCTGTCGACAGGATCTCCTACGAGCAGTACTTC. Translated: CAISAVDRISYEQYF.

The chain employs TRBV30 and TRBJ2-2; possibly TRBD1 for D (5 bases). Germline values: CDR1 GTSNPN, CDR2 SVGIG (reference sequence). The CDR3 spans 12 residues. The V gene lost 3 bases and the J gene lost 6 bases, with 8 bases spanning the gap. The CDR3 coding sequence is TGTGCCTGGAGGATACAGGCCGGGGAGCTGTTTTTT. Residues: CAWRIQAGELFF.

The chain joins TRBV7-8 to TRBJ1-5, with a tentative D call TRBD1 (6 bases). Trimming pared 1 base from V and 0 bases from J, leaving 7 bases between. Germline CDR1 and CDR2: SGHVS and FQNEAQ. The CDR3 runs 15 residues. CDR3 sequence: CASSLGTDSNQPQHF. The DNA for the CDR3 is TGTGCCAGCAGCTTAGGGACAGATAGCAATCAGCCCCAGCATTTT.

This clone was detected only a few times. The J gene is TRBJ2-3, the V gene TRBV29-1; 8 bases map to TRBD2. CDR1 and CDR2 (germline): SQVTM, ANQGSEA. This CDR3 is 12 amino acids long. Losses at the gene ends were 4 bases for V and 6 bases for J; bases not matched to a gene: 3. The CDR3 nucleotides read TGCAGCGTTGCGGGAGGGTTCGATACGCAGTATTTT. It translates to CSVAGGFDTQYF.

The chain joins TRBV4-2 to TRBJ2-7, with TRBD1 identical over 7 bases. The germline V gene encodes CDR1 LGHNA and CDR2 YNFKEQ. The length of the CDR3 is 14 residues. The junction had 4 bases not matched to a gene; V was cut back by 1 base and J by 4 bases. The CDR3 region is CASSQAQGEYEQYF. Here the CDR3 DNA reads TGTGCCAGCAGCCAAGCCCAGGGGGAGTACGAGCAGTACTTC.

This clone qualifies as medium-sized. This rearrangement joins TRBV6-6 to TRBJ2-4; maybe TRBD2 (5 bases). CDR1 and CDR2 (germline): MNHNY, SVGAGI (reference sequence). The CDR3 is 15 amino acids. Between the trimmed V and J ends, which lost 2 bases and 0 bases, there was a span of 8 bases. The CDR3 sequence is CASSYLAGAKNIQYF. In DNA form, the CDR3 reads TGTGCCAGCAGTTACCTAGCTGGAGCCAAAAACATTCAGTACTTC.

The chain joins TRBV30 to TRBJ1-1; TRBD1 is a possible D gene (5 bases). V was cut by 0 bases and J by 4 bases, with 9 bases left in between. This CDR3 is built from 13 residues. Per germline, CDR1 GTSNPN and CDR2 SVGIG (reference sequence). The CDR3 nucleotides are TGTGCCTGGAGTGTACAGGAGGGCACTGAAGCTTTCTTT. This sequence encodes CAWSVQEGTEAFF. Looking up the rest from reference TRBV30 and TRBJ1-1 gives the full variable domain: SQTIHQWPATLVQPVGSPLSLECTVEGTSNPNLYWYRQAAGRGLQLLFYSVGIGQISSEVPQNLSASRPQDRQFILSSKKLLLSDSGFYLCAWSVQEGTEAFFGQGTRLTVV.

V and J are TRBV18 and TRBJ2-4; 7 bases match TRBD1. The ends lost 5 bases at V and 7 bases at J; junction bases unmatched: 5. The CDR3 covers 13 residues. Germline V gives CDR1 KGHSH, CDR2 LQKENI. CDR3: CASSDQQGNIQYF. The CDR3 nucleotides read TGTGCCAGCTCAGACCAACAGGGGAACATTCAGTACTTC.

This sequence joins TRBV6-5 and TRBJ2-3; 8 bases agree with TRBD1. The CDR3 runs to 15 residues. Germline assignment: CDR1 MNHEY and CDR2 SVGAGI. The trim removed 5 bases at V and 5 bases at J, leaving 9 bases unmatched. CDR3 nucleotides: TGTGCCAGCAGTAGAGGACAGGGAAACAGAGATACGCAGTATTTT. Translation gives CASSRGQGNRDTQYF.

This clone was counted a single time. The gene calls are TRBV15 and TRBJ2-7; D might be TRBD2 (6 bases). From germline, CDR1 is LNHNV and CDR2 YYDKDF (reference sequence). CDR3 length: 15 amino acids. V was clipped by 3 bases and J by 4 bases, with 16 bases between them. The CDR3 region is CATSSPGVREYEQYF. CDR3 nucleotides: TGTGCCACCAGCAGCCCCGGGGTCCGGGAGTACGAGCAGTACTTC.

The chain uses TRBV10-3 and TRBJ2-3; 11 bases fit TRBD2. Trimming at V came to 3 bases and at J to 8 bases, leaving 4 bases not matched to a gene. Looked up from germline, CDR1 is ENHRY and CDR2 is SYGVKD. The CDR3 sequence is 14 residues long. CDR3 amino acids: CAISDGSGRATQYF. The CDR3, as DNA: TGTGCCATCAGTGATGGTAGCGGGAGGGCTACGCAGTATTTT.

The V gene is TRBV13, the J gene TRBJ1-1; D not certain. V lost 4 bases to trimming and J lost 0 bases, with 12 bases between them. The germline CDR1 and CDR2 sequences are PRHDT and FYEKMQ (reference sequence). The CDR3 is made up of 15 amino acids. The CDR3 loop is CASSSRTRMNTEAFF. The CDR3 nucleotides read TGTGCCAGCAGCTCCCGAACGAGGATGAACACTGAAGCTTTCTTT.

V and J are TRBV19 and TRBJ2-7; D might be TRBD1 (6 bases). V lost 5 bases and J lost 0, with 17 bases in between. The CDR3 is 16 residues long. CDR1 and CDR2 from the germline V gene are LNHDA and SQIVND (reference sequence). This CDR3 reads CASSPQNLRGSYEQYF. The CDR3 nucleotides are TGTGCCAGTAGTCCCCAGAACCTCAGGGGCTCCTACGAGCAGTACTTC.

The J gene is TRBJ2-1, the V gene TRBV14, with a weak D call TRBD1 (5 bases). With 4 bases removed from V and 8 bases from J, the gap between germline ends came to 12 bases. Germline CDR1 reads SGHDN; CDR2 reads FVKESK. CDR3 size: 13 residues. CDR3 in amino acids: CASSLGAADEQFF. The CDR3 DNA sequence: TGTGCCAGCAGCCTTGGGGCGGCAGATGAGCAGTTCTTC.

There are a few counts of this clone. CDR3 sequence: CAWNSVGEQFF. The DNA of the CDR3 is TGTGCCTGGAACTCGGTTGGTGAGCAGTTCTTC. V usage is TRBV30 and J usage is TRBJ2-1; D gene ambiguous. Per germline, CDR1 GTSNPN and CDR2 SVGIG (reference sequence). Trimming cost V 4 bases and J 9 bases, with 10 bases left between them. The CDR3 spans 11 residues.

The chain recombines TRBV27 with TRBJ2-4; 7 nucleotides line up with TRBD2. Germline assignment: CDR1 MNHEY and CDR2 SMNVEV (reference sequence). This CDR3 region has 14 residues. J was trimmed by 9 bases and V by 5 bases; bases with no gene match: 10. CDR3 bases: TGTGCCAGCAGTCTAGCGCCGGGGGGAGGCATTCAGTACTTC. Translating gives CASSLAPGGGIQYF.

The chain combines TRBV19 with TRBJ1-5; the match to TRBD1 covers 9 bases. CDR1 and CDR2 (germline): LNHDA, SQIVND (reference sequence). The CDR3 is 19 amino acids. Losses at the gene ends were 4 bases for V and 1 base for J; bases not matched to a gene: 14. CDR3: CASSTSLLQGARSNQPQHF. The CDR3 DNA is TGTGCCAGTAGTACCTCACTCCTACAGGGGGCTAGGAGCAATCAGCCCCAGCATTTT.

The V gene is TRBV7-2, the J gene TRBJ1-6, with TRBD1 as a possible D gene (5 bases). V was clipped by 1 base and J by 11 bases, with 9 bases between them. Germline CDR1 is SGHTA and CDR2 is FQGNSA. The CDR3 is 13 amino acids. Here the CDR3 DNA reads TGTGCCAGCAGCTTAGGGAGGGGAGCACCCCTCCACTTT. Translation gives CASSLGRGAPLHF.

This chain uses TRBV5-1 with TRBJ2-7, with TRBD1 identical over 8 bases. Per germline, CDR1 SGHRS and CDR2 YFSETQ. V dropped 0 bases and J dropped 6; count of bases not matched to a gene: 8. There are 15 residues in the CDR3. CDR3 in amino acids: CASSLGTGNWVEQYF. The CDR3 coding sequence is TGCGCCAGCAGCTTGGGGACAGGGAATTGGGTCGAGCAGTACTTC.

This chain joins TRBV10-2 and TRBJ2-1; perhaps TRBD2 as D (6 bases). CDR3 length: 15 amino acids. The V end was cut by 1 base, the J end by 4 bases, with 11 bases between. Looked up from germline, CDR1 is WSHSY and CDR2 is SAAADI. The CDR3 region is CASSEWLAWYNEQFF. DNA of the CDR3: TGCGCCAGCAGTGAGTGGCTAGCGTGGTACAATGAGCAGTTCTTC.

The sample holds a few counts of this clone. This sequence joins TRBV18 and TRBJ1-4, with 7 nucleotides matching TRBD1. V was clipped by 5 bases and J by 6 bases; unmatched bases: 3. The CDR3 runs 13 residues. Germline CDR1 is KGHSH and CDR2 is LQKENI. CDR3 nucleotides: TGTGCCAGCTCAACAGGGGCCTATGAAAAACTGTTTTTT. This gives the protein CASSTGAYEKLFF.

V is TRBV28 and J is TRBJ1-1, with D tentatively TRBD1 (5 bases). The length of the CDR3 is 15 residues. V lost 7 bases and J lost 2, with 17 bases in between. Germline V gives CDR1 MDHEN, CDR2 SYDVKM. CDR3 DNA sequence: TGTGCCAGCAACCCCCCTAGGACATTTAACACTGAAGCTTTCTTT. Translation gives CASNPPRTFNTEAFF.

The chain combines TRBV7-9 with TRBJ2-3, with D perhaps TRBD2 (7 bases). The ends were cut back, 8 bases at V and 4 bases at J, with 16 bases in the middle. Per the germline V gene, CDR1 is SEHNR and CDR2 is FQNEAQ (reference sequence). The CDR3 is made up of 14 amino acids. The CDR3 bases are TGTGCCAGCTCCCAGGGGAGGGGCTCAGATACGCAGTATTTT. Protein: CASSQGRGSDTQYF.

This chain uses TRBV5-4 with TRBJ2-7, with a tentative D call TRBD2 (5 bases). Trimming stripped 4 bases from V and 0 bases from J, with 17 bases between. Germline V gene lookup returns CDR1 SGHNT and CDR2 YYREEE (reference sequence). The CDR3 runs 16 residues. The chain's CDR3 is CASSPPRGLSSYEQYF. The CDR3 DNA reads TGTGCCAGCAGCCCACCCCGGGGTCTGAGCTCCTACGAGCAGTACTTC.

The rearrangement uses TRBV19 and TRBJ2-2, with 7 positions matching TRBD1. V lost 3 bases and J lost 4; bases outside the gene matches: 8. This CDR3 comprises 16 residues. The germline V gene has CDR1 LNHDA and CDR2 SQIVND (reference sequence). This CDR3 is CASSIQGGAGTGELFF. CDR3 in DNA: TGTGCCAGTAGTATTCAAGGGGGCGCCGGCACCGGGGAGCTGTTTTTT.